These T cell receptor beta chains were read from a single sample in a study of a mutant IDH1 vaccine in newly diagnosed glioma. The data were produced by immunoSEQ multiplex PCR, yet TCRdb's version contains in-frame clones alone and is incomplete. Among about 54,000 clones listed, 70% to 90% were seen once. Antigen specificity for these receptors is unknown. Sequencing used PBMCs, obtained from a glioma patient whose treatment included an IDH1 peptide vaccine. The receptors come from a man between 25 and 39 years old with glioma. CDR3s include the opening cysteine and the closing phenylalanine or tryptophan. D genes are given only for firm matches. A clone size is listed for some rows: how often the clone was seen (once, few, many), or a class if it is expanded.

j_call | clone_size | v_call | d_call | cdr3_nt | cdr3_aa
TRBJ2-3 | - | TRBV4-1 | - | TGCGCCAGCAGCCAAGGGAGGACAAGCATCACAGATACGCAGTATTTT | CASSQGRTSITDTQYF
TRBJ1-4 | - | TRBV7-2 | TRBD1 | TGTGCCAGCAGCCCCAGACAGGGCCAATATGAAAAACTGTTTTTT | CASSPRQGQYEKLFF
TRBJ2-6 | - | TRBV18 | - | TGTGCCAGCACCAGGGAGGCCGGGGCCAACGTCCTGACTTTC | CASTREAGANVLTF
TRBJ2-5 | - | TRBV14 | TRBD1 | TGTGCCAGCAGCCAAGGAGTAGGGGGCTGGCAAGAGACCCAGTACTTC | CASSQGVGGWQETQYF
TRBJ1-5 | - | TRBV19 | TRBD1 | TGTGCCACCACTTCGACAGGGTATTATAGCAATCAGCCCCAGCATTTT | CATTSTGYYSNQPQHF
TRBJ1-6 | - | TRBV5-6 | - | TGTGCCAGCAGCTTGGGGTCTCGAAATCCACCCCTCCACTTT | CASSLGSRNPPLHF
TRBJ1-6 | - | TRBV6-1 | TRBD1 | TGTGCCAGCAGGAAAAGACAGGGGCGGAATTCACCCCTCCACTTT | CASRKRQGRNSPLHF
TRBJ1-6 | - | TRBV25-1 | - | TGTGCCAGCAGTCTGGATAGTAATTCACCCCTCCACTTT | CASSLDSNSPLHF
TRBJ2-2 | - | TRBV15 | - | TGTGCCACCAGCCCCCCCGGGGCCGGGGAGCTGTTTTTT | CATSPPGAGELFF
TRBJ1-4 | - | TRBV4-2 | - | TGTGCCAGCAGCCAAGGGGGTGCGGAGGAAAAACTGTTTTTT | CASSQGGAEEKLFF
TRBJ1-3 | - | TRBV29-1 | - | TGCAGCGTTGACGGCGGTGGTGGAAACACCATATATTTT | CSVDGGGGNTIYF
TRBJ1-1 | few | TRBV5-1 | - | TGCGCCAGCAGCTTTGGGGGGAACACTGAAGCTTTCTTT | CASSFGGNTEAFF
TRBJ1-6 | - | TRBV5-4 | - | TGTGCCAGCAGCTTGCGTGGCGGCGGGGGGGATTCACCCCTCCACTTT | CASSLRGGGGDSPLHF
TRBJ1-5 | once | TRBV15 | - | TGTGCCACCAGCACCGACGGCTACAATCAGCCCCAGCATTTT | CATSTDGYNQPQHF
TRBJ1-3 | once | TRBV2 | TRBD1 | TGTGCCAGCAGCGTCACAGGGGTATGGGGAAACACCATATATTTT | CASSVTGVWGNTIYF
TRBJ2-1 | - | TRBV19 | TRBD2 | TGTGCCAGTAGTACAGCTAGCGGGGGTTACAATGAGCAGTTCTTC | CASSTASGGYNEQFF
TRBJ1-1 | - | TRBV2 | TRBD1 | TGTGCCAGCAGGGTAGAGGGACAGGGGGGGACTGAAGCTTTCTTT | CASRVEGQGGTEAFF
TRBJ1-6 | - | TRBV7-8 | - | TGTGCCAGCAGTATAATCGACGCGGCCGAAGGTTCACCCCTCCACTTT | CASSIIDAAEGSPLHF
TRBJ2-3 | once | TRBV2 | TRBD2 | TGTGCCAGCAGACTAGCGGGGGTAGCAGATACGCAGTATTTT | CASRLAGVADTQYF
TRBJ1-1 | - | TRBV27 | - | TGTGCCAGCAGTTTAAGGCGTGGCAGGGTGGGCACTGAAGCTTTCTTT | CASSLRRGRVGTEAFF
TRBJ2-7 | - | TRBV27 | - | TGTGCCAGCAGTACGGGGGTCGCCTACGAGCAGTACTTC | CASSTGVAYEQYF
TRBJ1-1 | - | TRBV19 | TRBD1 | TGTGCCAGCAGAACGGGCAGGGGGCGAAACACTGAAGCTTTCTTT | CASRTGRGRNTEAFF